These T cell receptor beta chains were read from a single sample in a study of CD8 T cells in ankylosing spondylitis. One entry per CDR3 protein results from TCRdb running MiXCR on the 5' RACE reads. The sample has around 770,000 distinct CDR3 sequences, around 20% seen once; the top ten hold about a fifth. The sample was blood, either unsorted or a sorted T cell fraction (not recorded which). The origin of the receptors is a male donor with ankylosing spondylitis. Each CDR3 is given with its conserved first and last residue. The D gene is left open where the match is weak. Part of the rows lack a size; the others show once, few, many or a class for expanded clones.

j_call	clone_size	d_call	v_call	cdr3_aa	cdr3_nt
TRBJ2-1	-	-	TRBV10-3	CAISESGAAIDEQFF	TGTGCCATCAGTGAGTCTGGGGCCGCTATAGATGAGCAGTTCTTC
TRBJ2-1	-	TRBD2	TRBV11-2	CASSVDLGGFGFF	TGTGCCAGCAGCGTGGATTTGGGAGGGTTTGGGTTCTTC
TRBJ1-2	-	-	TRBV29-1	CSVWRGDYGYTF	TGCAGCGTTTGGAGGGGTGACTATGGCTACACCTTC
TRBJ1-1	few	TRBD1	TRBV20-1	CSAREGQGRMNTEAFF	TGCAGTGCTAGAGAAGGACAGGGAAGGATGAACACTGAAGCTTTCTTT
TRBJ2-1	-	-	TRBV9	CASSVGAGNEQFF	TGTGCCAGCAGCGTAGGTGCGGGGAATGAGCAGTTCTTC
TRBJ2-7	many	-	TRBV29-1	CSVKIQQGAYYEQYF	TGCAGCGTCAAAATCCAACAGGGAGCCTACTACGAGCAGTACTTC
TRBJ1-5	few	-	TRBV4-1	CASSHSTDGGNQPQHF	TGCGCCAGCAGCCATTCAACTGACGGGGGCAATCAGCCCCAGCATTTT
TRBJ2-7	few	TRBD2	TRBV9	CASSPTPGLANYEQYF	TGTGCCAGCAGCCCAACCCCGGGACTAGCCAATTACGAGCAGTACTTC
TRBJ1-2	many	-	TRBV10-3	CAISESQGDVYGYTF	TGTGCCATCAGTGAGTCACAGGGAGACGTCTATGGCTACACCTTC
TRBJ2-1	-	TRBD2	TRBV12-3/TRBV12-4	CTSSTTHLAGGIRSYNEQFF	TGTACCAGCAGCACCACACATCTAGCGGGAGGGATTAGATCCTACAATGAGCAGTTCTTC
TRBJ1-3	-	-	TRBV6-5	CASTNLEGTIYF	TGTGCCAGCACCAACCTCGAGGGGACCATATATTTT
TRBJ1-2	few	-	TRBV6-2/TRBV6-3	CASSYPGQTVNYGYTF	TGTGCCAGCAGTTACCCTGGACAGACGGTAAACTATGGCTACACCTTC
TRBJ2-1	-	TRBD2	TRBV4-2	CASSRLAGVNSYNEQFF	TGTGCCAGCAGCCGGCTAGCGGGGGTAAACTCCTACAATGAGCAGTTCTTC
TRBJ2-3	few	-	TRBV29-1	CSVEDGGAGDTQYF	TGCAGCGTTGAAGATGGGGGGGCGGGAGATACGCAGTATTTT
TRBJ2-7	few	TRBD2	TRBV20-1	CSARRSGRLYEQYF	TGCAGTGCTAGGAGGAGCGGGAGGTTATACGAGCAGTACTTC
TRBJ2-1	few	TRBD1	TRBV9	CASSGTGVHGNEQFF	TGTGCCAGCAGCGGAACAGGGGTTCATGGAAATGAGCAGTTCTTC
TRBJ2-1	-	TRBD1	TRBV18	CASSPYRDRERNEQFF	TGTGCCAGCTCACCATACCGGGACAGGGAAAGGAATGAGCAGTTCTTC
TRBJ1-5	few	-	TRBV24-1	CATSDGGTGQPQHF	TGTGCCACCAGTGATGGGGGAACGGGTCAGCCCCAGCATTTT
TRBJ2-2	-	-	TRBV3-1	CASSPGSRRAGELFF	TGTGCCAGCAGCCCGGGGAGCCGAAGGGCCGGGGAGCTGTTTTTT
TRBJ2-2	-	TRBD2	TRBV4-3	CASSQDGLAGSQTGELFF	TGCGCCAGCAGCCAAGATGGACTAGCGGGATCCCAAACCGGGGAGCTGTTTTTT
TRBJ2-3	-	TRBD1	TRBV2	CASITIPGQATDTQYF	TGTGCCAGCATCACCATACCGGGACAGGCCACAGATACGCAGTATTTT
TRBJ2-1	many	-	TRBV12-3/TRBV12-4	CASSPIGQGGEQFF	TGTGCCAGCAGCCCCATTGGGCAGGGCGGTGAGCAGTTCTTC
TRBJ2-2	-	-	TRBV27	CASSLSMQGWTGELFF	TGTGCCAGCAGTTTATCGATGCAGGGTTGGACCGGGGAGCTGTTTTTT
TRBJ2-3	-	TRBD2	TRBV9	CASSVAEGSGRVGDTQYF	TGTGCCAGCAGCGTAGCTGAGGGTAGCGGGAGGGTCGGAGATACGCAGTATTTT
TRBJ2-7	-	TRBD2	TRBV12-3/TRBV12-4	CASSLDGRPYEQYF	TGTGCCAGCAGTTTAGACGGGAGGCCCTACGAGCAGTACTTC
TRBJ1-1	-	-	TRBV5-5	CASSLGDWTEAFF	TGTGCCAGCAGCTTGGGGGATTGGACTGAAGCTTTCTTT
TRBJ2-3	-	-	TRBV6-1	CASSSPASGTRTDTQYF	TGTGCCAGCAGCTCCCCTGCGTCCGGGACCCGCACAGATACGCAGTATTTT
TRBJ1-2	few	-	TRBV12-3/TRBV12-4	CASSSLQGSGYTF	TGTGCCAGCAGTTCTCTACAGGGTAGTGGCTACACCTTC
TRBJ2-1	-	TRBD2	TRBV4-3	CASSPRLGGRGYNEQFF	TGCGCCAGCAGCCCCCGATTGGGCGGGAGGGGTTACAATGAGCAGTTCTTC